This TCR beta chain was sequenced for a study of PD-1 blockade in classical Hodgkin lymphoma. Profiled with immunoSEQ multiplex PCR; TCRdb holds only in-frame clones, not every one. The sample contains around 10,000 clones, 80% of which appear only once. The V gene end was trimmed by 6 bases and the J gene end by 4 bases; junction bases not matched to a gene: 8. Germline loops: CDR1 MDHEN, CDR2 SYDVKM. This CDR3 has 14 residues. Every one of the patients relapsed after autologous stem cell transplantation (brentuximab vedotin exposure was variable). Classification of best responses gave complete response, partial response or progressive disease.

This receptor was identified in a human donor with classical Hodgkin lymphoma. This rearrangement joins TRBV28 to TRBJ2-7; 8 bases match TRBD2. The input for sequencing was peripheral blood mononuclear cells (PBMCs), taken before the second cycle of nivolumab. The CDR3 protein is CASRTGLAFYEQYF. DNA of the CDR3: TGTGCCAGCAGAACAGGACTAGCATTTTACGAGCAGTACTTC.